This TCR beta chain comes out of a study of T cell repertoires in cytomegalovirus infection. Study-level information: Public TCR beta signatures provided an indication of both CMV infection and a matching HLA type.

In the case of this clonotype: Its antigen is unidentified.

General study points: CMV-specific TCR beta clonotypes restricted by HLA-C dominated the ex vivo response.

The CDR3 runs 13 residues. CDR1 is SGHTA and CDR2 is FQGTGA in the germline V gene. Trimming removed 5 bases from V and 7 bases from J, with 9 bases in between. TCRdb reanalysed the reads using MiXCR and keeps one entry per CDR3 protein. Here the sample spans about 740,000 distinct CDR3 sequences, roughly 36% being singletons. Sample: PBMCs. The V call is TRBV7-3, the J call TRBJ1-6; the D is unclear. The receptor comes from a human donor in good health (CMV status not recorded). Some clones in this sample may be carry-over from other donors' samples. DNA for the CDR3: TGTGCCAGCAGCCCTCGGATGAATTCACCCCTCCACTTT. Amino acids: CASSPRMNSPLHF.